Reported below is one T cell receptor beta chain. Its antigen is not identified. V dropped 3 bases and J dropped 4 bases, with 2 bases sitting between them. CDR1 is SGDLS and CDR2 is YYNGEE in the germline V gene. This CDR3 comprises 11 residues. This sample is drawn from a study of T cell responses to AZD1222 COVID-19 vaccine. Study-level points and caveats: Of spike-specific TCRs, nearly half reportedly target regions left unmutated in variants.

The assay was immunoSEQ multiplex PCR, and TCRdb's table has in-frame clones only and misses some. The sample lists approximately 190,000 clones; approximately 94% were seen once. The V and J genes are TRBV9 and TRBJ2-1; unclear D gene. The input for sequencing was peripheral blood, taken on day 0 of AZD1222 vaccination. This receptor was identified in an adult in good health. The CDR3 is CASSGYNEQFF. The CDR3 nucleotides read TGTGCCAGCAGCGGGTACAATGAGCAGTTCTTC.